A single sample gave rise to the 6 T cell receptor beta chains below, sequenced in a study of cytomegalovirus exposure and HLA in healthy donors. Primers included in the PCR were 60 Vbeta and 13 Jbeta primers. Some clones are missing from TCRdb's copy, which holds only in-frame ones; the method was immunoSEQ multiplex PCR. The table includes tens of thousands of clones, 70% to 85% detected once. Material: PBMCs. These receptors originate from a woman in her fifties or sixties in good health and CMV-seropositive.

This clone came up a few times. The rearrangement uses TRBV6-5 and TRBJ2-7; 9 nucleotides line up with TRBD2. Trimming cost V 6 bases and J 7 bases; bases outside gene matches: 4. CDR3 length: 12 amino acids. Per germline, CDR1 MNHEY and CDR2 SVGAGI. The CDR3 spells CASRSGLAEQYF. The CDR3 coding sequence is TGTGCCAGCAGATCCGGACTAGCGGAGCAGTACTTC.

V and J are TRBV27 and TRBJ1-2; 7 bases fit TRBD1. Germline values: CDR1 MNHEY, CDR2 SMNVEV (reference sequence). This CDR3 has 13 residues. Trimming cost V 0 bases and J 8 bases; bases outside gene matches: 3. The CDR3, as DNA: TGTGCCAGCAGTTTATCGGAGGGGGCGGGCTACACCTTC. Translated, it gives CASSLSEGAGYTF.

This clone was counted only a few times. The rearrangement links TRBV6-6 to TRBJ1-5, with no clear D. The CDR3 contains 14 residues. V lost 7 bases and J lost 4, with 14 bases in between. Germline V gives CDR1 MNHNY, CDR2 SVGAGI (reference sequence). In nucleotides, the CDR3 is TGTGCCAGCACCCCAGGTGCATCTAATCAGCCCCAGCATTTT. Amino acid sequence: CASTPGASNQPQHF.

This clone was observed a single time. V gene TRBV5-3 combines with J gene TRBJ1-2; tentative D call: TRBD1 (5 bases). TRBV5-3 is an ORF, and what it does is uncertain. Between the trimmed V and J ends, which lost 0 bases and 7 bases, there was a span of 10 bases. This CDR3 is 13 amino acids long. The CDR3: CARSLGRGFGYTF. CDR3 DNA: TGTGCCAGAAGCTTGGGTAGGGGTTTTGGCTACACCTTC.

The rearrangement links TRBV7-2 to TRBJ2-2; D is perhaps TRBD2 (5 bases). Trimming cost V 1 base and J 7 bases, with 10 bases left between them. Germline values: CDR1 SGHTA, CDR2 FQGNSA. This CDR3 has 14 residues. This CDR3 reads CASSLGYSGGELFF. CDR3 DNA sequence: TGTGCCAGCAGCTTAGGTTACAGCGGCGGGGAGCTGTTTTTT.

The chain uses TRBV10-3 and TRBJ1-2; TRBD1 aligns across 7 bases. The V segment lost 10 bases and the J segment 5 bases; nucleotides outside the gene matches: 10. The CDR3 has 13 residues. The germline gives CDR1 ENHRY, CDR2 SYGVKD. The chain's CDR3 is CATSGQTIYGYTF. The DNA of the CDR3 is TGTGCCACCTCGGGACAGACAATTTATGGCTACACCTTC.